What follows are 22 T cell receptor beta chains derived from one specimen sequenced in a study of blood T cell repertoires in COVID-19. TCRdb's copy holds only in-frame clones and misses some; the assay was immunoSEQ multiplex PCR. The repertoire holds tens of thousands of clones, with 75% to 85% as singletons. Sequencing was done on a sample of peripheral blood. The source of these receptors is a man in his 70s who had recovered from COVID-19.

The V and J genes are TRBV11-2 and TRBJ1-6; D perhaps matches TRBD1 (6 bases). The CDR3 consists of 14 residues. V was pared by 5 bases and J by 5 bases, with 10 bases between. CDR1 is SGHAT and CDR2 is FQNNGV in the germline V gene. CDR3 in DNA: TGTGCCAGCAGCGATACAGGGAATAATTCACCCCTCCACTTT. Translated: CASSDTGNNSPLHF.

The V call is TRBV5-1, the J call TRBJ2-5; 7 bases map to TRBD1. The V gene end was trimmed by 0 bases and the J gene end by 2 bases; junction bases not matched to a gene: 13. Germline V lookup: CDR1 SGHRS, CDR2 YFSETQ. CDR3 length: 18 amino acids. CDR3 sequence (DNA): TGCGCCAGCAGCTTGGACCCACTAAGGGGACAGTCACAAGAGACCCAGTACTTC. Protein sequence: CASSLDPLRGQSQETQYF.

The chain's CDR3 is CASSLSGGARETQYF. The DNA of the CDR3 is TGTGCCAGCAGCTTAAGCGGGGGGGCCCGGGAGACCCAGTACTTC. The chain employs TRBV11-2 and TRBJ2-5; 10 nucleotides line up with TRBD2. Germline CDR1 and CDR2: SGHAT and FQNNGV. The trim removed 2 bases at V and 5 bases at J, leaving 5 bases unmatched. The CDR3 contains 15 residues. The variable domain in full, with the rest retrieved from reference TRBV11-2 and TRBJ2-5, is EAGVAQSPRYKIIEKRQSVAFWCNPISGHATLYWYQQILGQGPKLLIQFQNNGVVDDSQLPKDRFSAERLKGVDSTLKIQPAKLEDSAVYLCASSLSGGARETQYFGPGTRLLVL.

The rearrangement uses TRBV10-3 and TRBJ2-7; D is perhaps TRBD2 (6 bases). Trimming removed 4 bases from V and 3 bases from J, with 16 bases in between. Germline values: CDR1 ENHRY, CDR2 SYGVKD. There are 15 residues in the CDR3. The CDR3 sequence: CAISVGGNENYEQYF. The CDR3 nucleotides are TGTGCCATCAGTGTAGGCGGGAATGAAAACTACGAGCAGTACTTC.

This chain links TRBV9 with TRBJ2-3; 12 bases fit TRBD2. Germline V gene lookup returns CDR1 SGDLS and CDR2 YYNGEE. This CDR3 has 15 amino acids. Unmatched junction bases numbered 4, after V lost 4 bases and J lost 4 bases. The chain's CDR3 is CASSMTSGGPDTQYF. CDR3 nucleotides: TGTGCCAGCAGCATGACTAGCGGGGGTCCAGATACGCAGTATTTT.

This chain links TRBV11-2 with TRBJ1-5; D is unresolved. The CDR3 contains 13 residues. Germline V gene sequence: CDR1 SGHAT, CDR2 FQNNGV. V lost 4 bases and J 5 bases, leaving 9 bases between the germline ends. Here the CDR3 reads CASSSQADQPQHF. DNA for the CDR3: TGTGCCAGCAGCTCCCAAGCTGATCAGCCCCAGCATTTT.

This clone was recorded a few times. The chain carries TRBV7-2 and TRBJ1-3, with D possibly matching TRBD1 (5 bases). The ends were cut back, 1 base at V and 3 bases at J, with 19 bases in the middle. The CDR3 has 18 amino acids. Germline V gene sequence: CDR1 SGHTA, CDR2 FQGNSA. The CDR3 coding sequence is TGTGCCAGCAGCTTAGGTGTGGGGGAGGGGTCTTATGGAAACACCATATATTTT. Translated: CASSLGVGEGSYGNTIYF.

This clone was counted only a few times. The chain links TRBV15 to TRBJ1-2; D uncertain. The CDR3 covers 14 residues. Germline CDR1 LNHNV, CDR2 YYDKDF (reference sequence). Trimming removed 0 bases from V and 4 bases from J, with 9 bases in between. The CDR3: CATSRDLGVYGYTF. In nucleotides, the CDR3 is TGTGCCACCAGCAGAGATCTCGGAGTCTATGGCTACACCTTC.

The rearrangement joins TRBV5-4 to TRBJ2-7; unclear D gene. Trimming shortened V by 0 bases and J by 4 bases, and 14 bases separated the two germline ends. CDR1 and CDR2 from the germline V gene are SGHNT and YYREEE (reference sequence). The CDR3 is made up of 15 amino acids. CDR3 bases: TGTGCCAGCAGCTTGGAGGCAGGTTTCTTTTACGAGCAGTACTTC. Translated: CASSLEAGFFYEQYF.

The genes are TRBV4-3 and TRBJ1-4; 10 bases are a match to TRBD1. After removal of 0 bases from V and 8 bases from J, the junction contained 6 bases not matched to a gene. Germline V gene data show CDR1 as LGHNA and CDR2 as YSLEER. CDR3 size: 16 residues. The CDR3 DNA reads TGCGCCAGCAGCCAAGATTTGACAGGGGGCAGGGAAAAACTGTTTTTT. It is translated as CASSQDLTGGREKLFF.

The V gene is TRBV7-9, the J gene TRBJ2-1, with 8 bases aligning to TRBD2. V shed 3 bases, J shed 10 bases, and the junction held 11 bases outside the gene matches. The CDR3 totals 15 residues. CDR1 SEHNR and CDR2 FQNEAQ come from the germline V gene (reference sequence). The CDR3 sequence is CASSFHSGEGMEQFF. CDR3 nucleotides: TGTGCCAGCAGCTTCCATAGCGGGGAGGGGATGGAGCAGTTCTTC.

V is TRBV30 and J is TRBJ2-1; 7 bases match TRBD2. The CDR3 contains 16 residues. Germline-derived CDR1 and CDR2 are GTSNPN and SVGIG (reference sequence). Unmatched junction bases numbered 7, after V lost 0 bases and J lost 2 bases. CDR3: CAWSVQTGGPYNEQFF. CDR3 DNA: TGTGCCTGGAGTGTACAGACGGGAGGTCCCTACAATGAGCAGTTCTTC.

This chain connects TRBV3-1 (or the pseudogene TRBV3-2) to TRBJ1-4; 7 bases line up with TRBD1. The CDR3 sequence is 16 residues long. Trimming at V came to 4 bases and at J to 4 bases, leaving 9 bases not matched to a gene. The germline V gene encodes CDR1 LGHDT and CDR2 YNNKEL (reference sequence). The CDR3: CASSLTDGTVNEKLFF. In nucleotides, the CDR3 is TGTGCCAGCAGCCTCACAGACGGGACAGTTAATGAAAAACTGTTTTTT.

This chain uses TRBV5-4 with TRBJ2-5; D might be TRBD2 (5 bases). The CDR3 runs 13 residues. CDR1 is SGHNT and CDR2 is YYREEE in the germline V gene (reference sequence). The V gene lost 2 bases and the J gene lost 5 bases, with 10 bases spanning the gap. The CDR3: CASSFGLSETQYF. The DNA for the CDR3 is TGTGCCAGCAGCTTCGGACTCTCGGAGACCCAGTACTTC.

The chain is built from TRBV11-2 and TRBJ2-5; 7 bases are shared with TRBD1. The CDR3 covers 15 residues. Germline CDR1 SGHAT, CDR2 FQNNGV. V shed 5 bases, J shed 5 bases, and the junction held 11 bases outside the gene matches. In DNA form, the CDR3 reads TGTGCCAGCAGCCCGAACCAGGGGGTCGGGGAGACCCAGTACTTC. Translation gives CASSPNQGVGETQYF. The full variable domain, completed using reference TRBV11-2 and TRBJ2-5, is EAGVAQSPRYKIIEKRQSVAFWCNPISGHATLYWYQQILGQGPKLLIQFQNNGVVDDSQLPKDRFSAERLKGVDSTLKIQPAKLEDSAVYLCASSPNQGVGETQYFGPGTRLLVL.

The chain couples TRBV13 to TRBJ2-7; TRBD2 matches at 7 bases. CDR3 length: 14 residues. V gave up 1 base and J gave up 4 bases; unmatched junction bases: 4. Germline loops: CDR1 PRHDT, CDR2 FYEKMQ (reference sequence). CDR3 nucleotide sequence: TGTGCCAGCAGCTTAGCGACTAGCTCGTACGAGCAGTACTTC. Encoded protein: CASSLATSSYEQYF.

This clone was picked up one time. The V and J genes are TRBV10-3 and TRBJ2-2; a weak D match, TRBD2 (5 bases). The CDR3 spans 12 residues. Germline V gene lookup returns CDR1 ENHRY and CDR2 SYGVKD. Deletions cut 9 bases from V and 5 bases from J, with 10 bases between. Here the CDR3 DNA reads TGTGCCATACTAGATCGGACCGGGGAGCTGTTTTTT. Amino acid sequence: CAILDRTGELFF.

The chain has TRBV7-2 and TRBJ2-2; maybe TRBD1 (5 bases). V lost 2 bases, J lost 2 bases, and 9 bases lay in between. CDR1 and CDR2 from the germline V gene are SGHTA and FQGNSA. The CDR3 is made up of 15 amino acids. This CDR3 is CASSLNQGNTGELFF. As DNA, the CDR3 is TGTGCCAGCAGCTTAAATCAGGGAAACACCGGGGAGCTGTTTTTT.

V and J are TRBV7-2 and TRBJ1-2; maybe TRBD1 (6 bases). This CDR3 has 16 residues. V lost 5 bases and J 1 base, leaving 17 bases between the germline ends. Germline V lookup: CDR1 SGHTA, CDR2 FQGNSA. CDR3 region: CASSTTGQIVNYGYTF. The CDR3 DNA is TGTGCCAGCAGCACAACGGGACAAATAGTTAACTATGGCTACACCTTC.

The rearrangement uses TRBV4-2 and TRBJ2-3; TRBD1 aligns across 12 bases. This CDR3 is 15 amino acids long. The germline gives CDR1 LGHNA, CDR2 YNFKEQ. The junction had 3 bases not matched to a gene; V was cut back by 4 bases and J by 4 bases. In DNA, the CDR3 is TGTGCCAGCAGCCCCGGGACAGGGGGCGCAGATACGCAGTATTTT. Amino acid sequence: CASSPGTGGADTQYF.

The chain has TRBV28 and TRBJ2-1; 8 bases are shared with TRBD2. V lost 7 bases and J lost 9; bases outside the gene matches: 14. The CDR3 sequence is 15 residues long. CDR1 MDHEN and CDR2 SYDVKM come from the germline V gene. CDR3 coding DNA: TGTGCCAGCAAACCTCTGCGGGGGGAGGTGTCTGAGCAGTTCTTC. This gives the protein CASKPLRGEVSEQFF. Full variable domain (rest looked up from reference TRBV28 and TRBJ2-1): DVKVTQSSRYLVKRTGEKVFLECVQDMDHENMFWYRQDPGLGLRLIYFSYDVKMKEKGDIPEGYSVSREKKERFSLILESASTNQTSMYLCASKPLRGEVSEQFFGPGTRLTVL.

The chain links TRBV11-3 to TRBJ1-5; 11 nucleotides agree with TRBD1. Germline CDR1 reads SGHNT; CDR2 reads YENEEA. The J segment lost 2 bases and the V segment lost 0 bases, leaving 6 bases of the junction unmatched. The CDR3 extends over 18 amino acids. CDR3 sequence: CASSLEWDRGKGNQPQHF. The CDR3 DNA reads TGTGCCAGCAGCTTAGAATGGGACAGGGGGAAGGGCAATCAGCCCCAGCATTTT.